The rows below give T cell receptor beta chains drawn from one sample of a study of OX40 agonist ivuxolimab in advanced cancers. Clones were sequenced by immunoSEQ multiplex PCR, and TCRdb holds only the in-frame ones, with some missing. Of roughly 20,000 clones listed, around four fifths were seen once; the top ten hold approximately 3%. Sequenced here: CD4+ or CD8+ T cells sorted from blood, sampled in a trial of the OX40 agonist ivuxolimab. The receptor source for this set is an adult with an advanced solid tumor such as melanoma, head and neck, liver or kidney cancer. Each CDR3 is given with its conserved first and last residue. Each record gives: clone size, V gene, CDR3 length, CDR3 protein. Some rows have no size entry. The others give once, few or many, or a class for an expanded clone.

.,TRBV18,16,CASSLESGGTYNEQFF
.,TRBV6-5,15,CASSYSMGRGYGYTF
.,TRBV2,15,CASSLTGGEWQPQHF
once,TRBV27,15,CASLPRRDSYNEQFF
.,TRBV30,14,CAWSVYTVPAEAFF
.,TRBV30,17,CACPKWGLAGVFETQYF
.,TRBV5-1,15,CASSLAVAGGDEQFF
once,TRBV18,15,CASSPLGGGAYEQYF
.,TRBV7-9,15,CASSPGGAGGNEQFF
once,TRBV28,15,CASTTTGGGNEKLFF
.,TRBV27,14,CASSPRQGGYEQYF
.,TRBV27,18,CASSLRQGSRSGANVLTF
.,TRBV30,14,CAWSPFSGGDEQFF
.,TRBV4-1,16,CASSQHGTAKFEKLFF
.,TRBV30,13,CAWRGVKAYGYTF
.,TRBV5-1,15,CASSLATGQDYGYTF
.,TRBV19,18,CASSIVWDSGSLTDTQYF
.,TRBV7-2,16,CASSLVPRSYQETQYF
once,TRBV7-9,14,CASSPDGLAYGYTF
.,TRBV28,15,CASSPYHRERTEAFF
.,TRBV10-1,13,CASSGLGTDTQYF
.,TRBV2,14,CASSGMTSTNEQFF
.,TRBV27,15,CASSSGTSFTDTQYF
.,TRBV7-2,14,CASSFWGYTGELFF
.,TRBV14,15,CASSRDYTNTGELFF
.,TRBV19,16,CASSGGRVRGTGELFF